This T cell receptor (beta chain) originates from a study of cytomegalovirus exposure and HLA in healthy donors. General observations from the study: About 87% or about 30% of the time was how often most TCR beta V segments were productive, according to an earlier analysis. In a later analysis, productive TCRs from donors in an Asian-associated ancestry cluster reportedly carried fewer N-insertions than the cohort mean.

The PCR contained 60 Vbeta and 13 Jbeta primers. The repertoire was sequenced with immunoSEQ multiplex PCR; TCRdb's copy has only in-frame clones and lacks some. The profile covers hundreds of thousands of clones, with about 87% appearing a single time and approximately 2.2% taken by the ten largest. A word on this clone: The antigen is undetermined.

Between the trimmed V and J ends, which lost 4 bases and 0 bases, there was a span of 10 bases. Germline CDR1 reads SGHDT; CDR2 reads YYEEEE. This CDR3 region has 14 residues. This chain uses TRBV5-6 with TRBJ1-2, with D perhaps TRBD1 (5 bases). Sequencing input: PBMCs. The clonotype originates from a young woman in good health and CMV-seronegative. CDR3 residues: CASSPEGANYGYTF. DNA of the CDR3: TGTGCCAGCAGCCCCGAAGGGGCTAACTATGGCTACACCTTC.